This paragraph covers one T cell receptor beta chain sequence. The specificity of this receptor is unknown. Nothing much larger sits one base from this clone, and base qualities are not available. The CDR3, cysteine through phenylalanine, is 15 amino acids long. The CDR3 DNA has 45 bases and is translated from base 1. V loses 7 bases, J loses 5 bases, and the germline ends lie 20 bases apart. From the germline V gene, CDR1 is SNHLY and CDR2 is FYNNEI. This entry comes from a study of TIL therapy for anti-PD-1-resistant metastatic lung cancer (dated by TCRdb to about 2021). Study-level background: Tumors were collected before any PD-1/PD-L1 blockade, after which patients were given nivolumab, and patients who progressed were given lymphodepletion, an infusion of expanded TIL and IL-2. A median age of around 58 years (range about 35-80) and a median tumor PD-L1 proportion score of 6% were recorded among enrolled patients. Most of the cohort had lung adenocarcinoma, several tumors were EGFR-mutant and two were ALK-rearranged, and half of the patients were current or former smokers. Across the cohort, whole-exome sequencing showed a median non-synonymous tumor mutation burden of more than 1.3 mutations per megabase. T cell receptor beta sequencing of tumor and peripheral blood was used to follow clonotypes across the tumor, the expanded TIL product and serial blood samples. Study-wide findings and limitations: Clonotypes from the infused TIL partially replaced the baseline peripheral repertoire and then declined over months, and persistence showed no apparent association with response. Generalizability was limited because the cohort was highly selected, with more treatment-naive, never-smoker and oncogene-addicted patients included than is typical. The study protocol defined all tumor marker inferences as exploratory.

The time point label for this specimen denotes: pre-treatment sample, taken before nivolumab and TIL therapy. Adults with stage 4 NSCLC were enrolled in a dual-center phase I trial from 2017 to January 2020. The samples were obtained from a phase I trial that was single-arm and open-label and tested tumor-infiltrating lymphocyte therapy combined with nivolumab in advanced non-small cell lung cancer. Blood mononuclear cells were isolated from EDTA tubes by Ficoll gradient and were snap-frozen as pellets, and DNA was extracted with a Qiagen mini-prep kit. TCR beta CDR3 regions were amplified from genomic DNA by bias-controlled multiplex PCR with the immunoSEQ v3 hsTCRB kit. The TCR libraries were sequenced on an Illumina NextSeq 500 to approximately 2 million read pairs for survey level or roughly 5-6.5 million read pairs for deep level. The study's processing was this. V, D and J genes were assigned, non-productive sequences were removed, and clonality was reported by immunoSEQ Analyzer software. Repertoires were compared using productive Simpson clonality and Morisita overlap index of productive TRB rearrangements between infused TIL and blood. Absolute clonotype counts in blood were estimated as lymphocyte count times CD3+ fraction times the clone's productive frequency. The source is immuneACCESS, and TCRdb retained only in-frame sequences with V and J called. Part of the clones is not carried over; for the studies checked, unresolved V genes explain less than half of this, and the remainder is unexplained. That table supplies the V and J calls and clone size; D and trimming were determined from the DNA. Within this sample are about 50,000 clones, with around 79% of them counted one time only. The ten largest clones capture around 4.8% of the sample.

The sequenced sample was blood, obtained at baseline. The V gene is TRBV2 and the J gene is TRBJ1-1; matching of 6 bases hints at TRBD1 as the D gene. The receptor was derived from a woman between 30 and 85 years old with non-small cell lung cancer. The encoded CDR3 is CASIGQPRIGTEAFF. The DNA sequence is as follows: TGTGCCAGCATAGGACAGCCTCGAATCGGGACTGAAGCTTTCTTT.